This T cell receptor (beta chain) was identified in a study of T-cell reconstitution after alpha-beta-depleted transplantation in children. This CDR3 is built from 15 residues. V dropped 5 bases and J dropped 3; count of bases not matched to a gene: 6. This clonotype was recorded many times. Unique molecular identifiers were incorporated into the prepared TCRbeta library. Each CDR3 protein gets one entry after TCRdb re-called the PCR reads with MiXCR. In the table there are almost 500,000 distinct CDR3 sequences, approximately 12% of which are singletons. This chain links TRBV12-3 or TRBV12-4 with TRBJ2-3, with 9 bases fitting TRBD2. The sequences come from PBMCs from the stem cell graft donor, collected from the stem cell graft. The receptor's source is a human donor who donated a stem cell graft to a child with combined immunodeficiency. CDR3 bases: TGTGCCAGCAGTCCACGACTAGCGGCTACAGATACGCAGTATTTT. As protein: CASSPRLAATDTQYF.